This TCR beta chain was recovered during a study of beta chain features in type 1 diabetes. CDR3 length: 13 amino acids. Germline V lookup: CDR1 LGHNA, CDR2 YSLEER. V lost 5 bases and J lost 6; bases outside the gene matches: 3. This clone was picked up many times. The antigen is undetermined. Expressed TCRB transcripts were sequenced after all isolated RNA was converted to cDNA. Only in-frame clones appear in the TCRdb table, and some are missing; sequencing was by immunoSEQ multiplex PCR. The sample lists 130,000 or so clones, around 10% seen once, with 0.75% in the top ten. Study observations and caveats: Fewer junction insertions and more nucleotide deletions appeared in type 1 diabetes patients. Researchers report that Type 1 diabetes patients had moderately but significantly shorter TCRB CDR3s across all four CD4+ subsets.

The receptor's source is a man younger than 45 with type 1 diabetes. Sequencing was done on a sample of central memory CD4+ T cells from blood. The rearrangement joins TRBV4-3 to TRBJ2-2; TRBD2 matches 7 bases. CDR3 coding DNA: TGCGCCAGCAGCAAAGGACTAGCCGGGGAGCTGTTTTTT. Translation gives CASSKGLAGELFF.